This TCR beta chain was profiled in a study of blood T cell repertoires in COVID-19. Whole-study context: The cDNA or gDNA used as material had been derived from T cells, B-cell-depleted T cells, or PBMCs.

Recovered Cohort 3 donors showed two negative PCRs, clearance, or symptom resolution. V shed 7 bases and J shed 0 bases, with 7 bases lying between them. The CDR3 sequence is 13 residues long. The germline V gene encodes CDR1 SNHLY and CDR2 FYNNEI. Measured with immunoSEQ multiplex PCR; TCRdb has only the in-frame clones, and not every one. The sample shows under 200,000 clones, around 80% of them seen only once. The receptor's source is a woman aged 55-69 years who had recovered from COVID-19. The sequenced sample was PBMCs or T cells enriched from blood (not recorded which). The chain has TRBV2 and TRBJ1-3; D unclear. Here the CDR3 reads CASKESSGNTIYF. CDR3 DNA sequence: TGTGCCAGCAAGGAGAGCTCTGGAAACACCATATATTTT.